This T cell receptor (beta chain) came from a study of human T cells and chemical hapten exposure. Overall study context: 0.01% DPC was applied to the upper back in patch tests, which were read at 6 days.

The study used a library that attached unique molecular identifiers to individual cDNA molecules. TCRdb fed the RACE reads into MiXCR, producing one record per CDR3 protein. The sample has some 74,000 distinct CDR3 sequences, 10% to 15% seen once; the top ten hold roughly 6%. Time point noted: patch test 3, about 24 weeks after DPC sensitization. Specified treatment: therapeutic diphenylcyclopropenone sensitization with weekly scalp DPC. Every patch test was put on after a blood sample was taken. V dropped 2 bases and J dropped 4; count of bases not matched to a gene: 5. CDR3 length: 14 amino acids. Germline loops: CDR1 DFQATT, CDR2 SNEGSKA (reference sequence). On this clonotype: Its antigen is still unknown.

Study conclusions and caveats: PT1 expanded TCR counts and patch test score were linked, and their correlation was positive.

The rearrangement links TRBV20-1 to TRBJ2-5; 9 bases line up with TRBD1. The sequence was collected from a woman aged 50 to 65 with alopecia areata. Some clones in this sample may be carry-over from other donors' samples. Here the sequenced sample was whole blood, taken in connection with sensitization to the hapten diphenylcyclopropenone (DPC). In nucleotides, the CDR3 is TGCAGTGCTAGACGGGACAGGGCAGGAGAGACCCAGTACTTC. It is translated as CSARRDRAGETQYF.